The source of this T cell receptor (beta chain) is a study of vaccination effects on CD4 cells after COVID-19. Using viral peptide pools, the ViraFEST assay grew out antigen-specific CD4+ T cells prior to sequencing. The authors isolated CD4+ T cells after around nine days of culture. It was with about 10 IU/ml IL-2 and about 9.2 ug/ml peptides that some 1.9 million PBMC per well were cultured. Comment on this clone: Its target is not known.

Germline V gene sequence: CDR1 SNHLY, CDR2 FYNNEI. This CDR3 spans 13 amino acids. Deletions cut 7 bases from V and 5 bases from J, with 14 bases between. Assay: immunoSEQ multiplex PCR; the TCRdb copy retains only in-frame clones and omits some. The sample lists more than 30,000 clones; roughly two thirds were seen once. Study-wide findings and caveats: Vaccine-induced clones in healthy vaccinees cross-reacted with common cold coronaviruses in only 1 of 255 cases.

The V and J genes are TRBV2 and TRBJ1-2, with D tentatively TRBD1 (6 bases). The source is a human donor who received a COVID-19 vaccine. The sequencing here drew on CD4+ T cells from PBMCs cultured with HCoV-229E spike peptides, taken before COVID-19 vaccination. The CDR3 loop reads CASKYRGDYGYTF. For the CDR3, the DNA is TGTGCCAGCAAGTATAGGGGGGATTATGGCTACACCTTC.